This passage covers 20 T cell receptor beta chains from one sample sequenced in a study of blood T cell repertoires in COVID-19. Profiling relied on immunoSEQ multiplex PCR, and the TCRdb table lists in-frame clones only, not all of them. The table has 200,000 to 250,000 clones, roughly 84% seen once; the top ten hold approximately 6.8%. Sequenced input: PBMCs or T cells enriched from blood (not recorded which). The receptors derive from a woman between 40 and 50 years old who had recovered from COVID-19.

CDR3 DNA sequence: TGTGCCAGTAGTATAGGACAGGACGCTCTCTATGGCTACACCTTC. It codes for CASSIGQDALYGYTF. The chain combines TRBV19 with TRBJ1-2; D is possibly TRBD1 (6 bases). CDR1 and CDR2 from the germline V gene are LNHDA and SQIVND (reference sequence). The CDR3 covers 15 residues. Deletions cut 1 base from V and 4 bases from J, with 13 bases between.

CDR3 in amino acids: CASSQDGGGRGTDTQYF. CDR3 in DNA: TGCGCCAGCAGCCAAGATGGGGGAGGGCGGGGCACAGATACGCAGTATTTT. The chain combines TRBV4-1 with TRBJ2-3, with 7 positions matching TRBD2. The V and J ends lost 0 bases and 1 base, in that order; junction bases with no gene match: 7. Germline-derived CDR1 and CDR2 are MGHRA and YSYEKL. The CDR3 spans 17 residues.

The genes are TRBV5-4 and TRBJ2-4; TRBD2 aligns across 9 bases. Germline assignment: CDR1 SGHNT and CDR2 YYREEE (reference sequence). CDR3 length equals 13 residues. The junction had 1 base not matched to a gene; V was cut back by 7 bases and J by 2 bases. The DNA of the CDR3 is TGTGCCAGCTCTAGCGGGACCAAAAACATTCAGTACTTC. Protein sequence: CASSSGTKNIQYF.

This chain connects TRBV7-2 to TRBJ2-5, with D possibly TRBD2 on 5 matching bases. Germline CDR1 and CDR2: SGHTA and FQGNSA. This CDR3 has 14 amino acids. V dropped 5 bases and J dropped 3 bases, with 13 bases sitting between them. The DNA for the CDR3 is TGTGCCAGCAGCCCCCAAGCGGATAAAGAGACCCAGTACTTC. Protein: CASSPQADKETQYF.

DNA of the CDR3: TGTGCCATCAGTAAAGACAGGGCTGACTACAATGAGCAGTTCTTC. Its protein product is CAISKDRADYNEQFF. The chain joins TRBV10-3 to TRBJ2-1; 7 nucleotides line up with TRBD1. The CDR3 runs 15 residues. V lost 5 bases and J lost 3; bases outside the gene matches: 7. The germline V gene has CDR1 ENHRY and CDR2 SYGVKD.

This clone was seen just once. In nucleotides, the CDR3 is TGTGCCACCAGCAGAGAGTCGGGGAATAGGTACGAGCAGTACTTC. It specifies CATSRESGNRYEQYF. V is TRBV15 and J is TRBJ2-7; a possible D gene is TRBD2 (5 bases). Germline CDR1 reads LNHNV; CDR2 reads YYDKDF (reference sequence). Trimming left V 0 bases short and J 4 bases short, with 13 bases between. CDR3 length: 15 residues.

This clone has more than one count but fewer than ten. The V gene is TRBV7-3, the J gene TRBJ1-3, with unresolved D. The CDR3 is 12 amino acids. Trimming removed 4 bases at V and 11 bases at J, with 12 bases between. The germline CDR1 and CDR2 sequences are SGHTA and FQGTGA. CDR3 coding DNA: TGTGCCAGCAGCTCCCCCCCTGGAGCCATATATTTT. Its translation is CASSSPPGAIYF.

The J gene is TRBJ2-1, the V gene TRBV29-1; D not resolved. From germline, CDR1 is SQVTM and CDR2 ANQGSEA. The CDR3 totals 14 residues. The V end lost 4 bases, the J end lost 0 bases, and 10 bases lay between the germline ends. CDR3: CSVVAASSYNEQFF. CDR3 coding DNA: TGCAGCGTTGTTGCGGCGAGCTCCTACAATGAGCAGTTCTTC.

The rearrangement uses TRBV30 and TRBJ2-7; 8 bases line up with TRBD2. Germline assignment: CDR1 GTSNPN and CDR2 SVGIG (reference sequence). The V segment lost 1 base and the J segment 6 bases; nucleotides outside the gene matches: 11. This CDR3 spans 15 amino acids. The CDR3 DNA reads as TGTGCCTGGAGTGAGAGCGGGAGAGGGAAGGCCGAGCAGTACTTC. It translates to CAWSESGRGKAEQYF.

V and J are TRBV15 and TRBJ2-3; 11 nucleotides match TRBD2. The CDR3 totals 15 residues. Germline CDR1 is LNHNV and CDR2 is YYDKDF (reference sequence). V was clipped by 8 bases and J by 2 bases; unmatched bases: 6. The CDR3 loop reads CATAPGLADTDTQYF. CDR3 coding DNA: TGTGCCACCGCGCCGGGACTAGCGGACACAGATACGCAGTATTTT.

This clone has only a few counts. The chain employs TRBV19 and TRBJ1-2; 8 nucleotides match TRBD1. The V gene end was trimmed by 7 bases and the J gene end by 5 bases; junction bases not matched to a gene: 12. The CDR3 is made up of 15 amino acids. CDR1 and CDR2 (germline): LNHDA, SQIVND (reference sequence). CDR3: CASTLNPTGVYGYTF. The CDR3 DNA follows: TGTGCCAGTACCTTGAATCCGACAGGGGTATATGGCTACACCTTC.

The V and J genes are TRBV28 and TRBJ2-2, with unresolved D. V shed 8 bases and J shed 0 bases, with 7 bases lying between them. Germline V gene lookup returns CDR1 MDHEN and CDR2 SYDVKM. This CDR3 comprises 13 residues. CDR3 sequence: CASPNANTGELFF. The CDR3 DNA sequence: TGTGCCAGCCCTAACGCGAACACCGGGGAGCTGTTTTTT.

The chain is built from TRBV12-5 and TRBJ1-1; D gene ambiguous. The germline CDR1 and CDR2 sequences are LGHNT and FRNRAP. This CDR3 has 14 amino acids. Trimming shortened V by 1 base and J by 6 bases, and 12 bases separated the two germline ends. The CDR3 here is CASGLAPQFSEAFF. The CDR3 DNA reads TGTGCTAGTGGTTTGGCCCCTCAGTTTTCTGAAGCTTTCTTT.

The chain uses TRBV3-1 (or the pseudogene TRBV3-2) and TRBJ1-5, with D perhaps TRBD1 (6 bases). Trimming stripped 7 bases from V and 7 bases from J, with 17 bases between. The V gene's germline CDR1 is LGHDT and CDR2 YNNKEL (reference sequence). CDR3 size: 14 residues. This chain's CDR3 is CASTMGTSIQPQHF. The CDR3 nucleotides read TGTGCCAGCACCATGGGGACATCGATACAGCCCCAGCATTTT.

The chain joins TRBV25-1 to TRBJ2-1, with 11 positions matching TRBD1. Germline V gives CDR1 MGHDK, CDR2 SYGVNS. The CDR3 covers 17 residues. Germline trimming cut 0 bases from V and 6 bases from J; bases unmatched to any gene: 7. CDR3 sequence reads: CASSEYRGTGGINEQFF. As DNA, the CDR3 is TGTGCCAGCAGTGAATATAGGGGGACAGGGGGTATCAATGAGCAGTTCTTC.

The chain recombines TRBV11-1 with TRBJ2-7; D may be TRBD1 (6 bases). The CDR3 has 15 amino acids. The ends were cut back, 0 bases at V and 4 bases at J, with 13 bases in the middle. Germline assignment: CDR1 SGHAT and CDR2 FQDESV (reference sequence). CDR3 sequence reads: CASSLAPGTTYEQYF. CDR3 nucleotides: TGTGCCAGCAGCTTAGCCCCCGGGACAACTTACGAGCAGTACTTC.

V is TRBV30 and J is TRBJ1-4, with D maybe TRBD1 (5 bases). Germline V gene lookup returns CDR1 GTSNPN and CDR2 SVGIG (reference sequence). Trimming removed 0 bases from V and 0 bases from J, with 11 bases in between. The CDR3 is made up of 16 amino acids. CDR3 region: CAWSVMGRATNEKLFF. CDR3 in DNA: TGTGCCTGGAGTGTAATGGGCAGGGCAACTAATGAAAAACTGTTTTTT.

The chain recombines TRBV5-1 with TRBJ2-1; 13 nucleotides align to TRBD2. The CDR3 contains 15 residues. V shed 4 bases and J 7 bases; nucleotides not matched to a gene: 5. Germline V lookup: CDR1 SGHRS, CDR2 YFSETQ. The CDR3 nucleotides are TGCGCCAGCAGCCTTGGGACTAGCGGGGTTAATGAGCAGTTCTTC. Translating it yields CASSLGTSGVNEQFF.

V is TRBV5-4 and J is TRBJ1-2, with 9 bases that match TRBD1. Germline values: CDR1 SGHNT, CDR2 YYREEE (reference sequence). Trimming at V came to 3 bases and at J to 7 bases, leaving 7 bases not matched to a gene. The CDR3 runs to 14 residues. DNA of the CDR3: TGTGCCAGCAGCTCGACAGGGGGAGGATTTGGCTACACCTTC. Residues: CASSSTGGGFGYTF.

The chain uses TRBV9 and TRBJ1-6; TRBD1 might be the D (6 bases). The CDR3 has 15 residues. The V end was cut by 0 bases, the J end by 7 bases, with 11 bases between. Germline V gives CDR1 SGDLS, CDR2 YYNGEE. CDR3 loop: CASSVEGRGNSPLHF. Here the CDR3 DNA reads TGTGCCAGCAGCGTAGAAGGCAGGGGCAATTCACCCCTCCACTTT.